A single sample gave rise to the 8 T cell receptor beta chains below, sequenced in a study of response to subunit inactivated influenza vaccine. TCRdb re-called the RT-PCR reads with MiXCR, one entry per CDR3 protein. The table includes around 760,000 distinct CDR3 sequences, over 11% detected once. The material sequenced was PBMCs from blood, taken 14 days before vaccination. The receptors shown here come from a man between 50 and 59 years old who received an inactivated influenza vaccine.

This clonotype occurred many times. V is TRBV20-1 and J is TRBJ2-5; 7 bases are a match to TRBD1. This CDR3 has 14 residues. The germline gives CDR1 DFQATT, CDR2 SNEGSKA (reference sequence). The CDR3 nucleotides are TGCAGCACCGCCCGGGGACAGCTAATGGAGACCCAGTACTTC. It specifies CSTARGQLMETQYF.

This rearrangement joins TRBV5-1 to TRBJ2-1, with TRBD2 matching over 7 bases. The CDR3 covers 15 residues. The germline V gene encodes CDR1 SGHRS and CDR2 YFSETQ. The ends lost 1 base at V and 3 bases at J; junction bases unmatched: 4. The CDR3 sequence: CASSLSLADYNEQFF. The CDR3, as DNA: TGCGCCAGCAGCTTGTCCCTAGCGGACTACAATGAGCAGTTCTTC.

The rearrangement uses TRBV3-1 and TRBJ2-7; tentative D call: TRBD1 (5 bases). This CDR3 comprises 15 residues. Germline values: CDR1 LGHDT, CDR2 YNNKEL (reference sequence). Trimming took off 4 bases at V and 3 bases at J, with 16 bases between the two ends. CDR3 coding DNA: TGTGCCAGCAGCCGGGCGCCAGGGCGCTTCTACGAGCAGTACTTC. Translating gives CASSRAPGRFYEQYF.

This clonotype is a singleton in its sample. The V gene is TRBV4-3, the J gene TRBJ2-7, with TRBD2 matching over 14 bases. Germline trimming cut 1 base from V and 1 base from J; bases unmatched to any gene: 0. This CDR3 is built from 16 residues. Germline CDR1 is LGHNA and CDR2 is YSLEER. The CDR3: CASSQGLAGGSYEQYF. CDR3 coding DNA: TGCGCCAGCAGCCAAGGACTAGCGGGAGGGTCCTACGAGCAGTACTTC.

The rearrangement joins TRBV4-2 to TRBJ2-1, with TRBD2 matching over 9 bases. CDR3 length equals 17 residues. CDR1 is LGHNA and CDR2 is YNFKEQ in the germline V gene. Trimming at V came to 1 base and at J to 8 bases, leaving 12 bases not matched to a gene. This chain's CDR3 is CASSQALGGRARDEQFF. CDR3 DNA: TGTGCCAGCAGCCAAGCTCTTGGCGGGAGGGCCCGGGATGAGCAGTTCTTC.

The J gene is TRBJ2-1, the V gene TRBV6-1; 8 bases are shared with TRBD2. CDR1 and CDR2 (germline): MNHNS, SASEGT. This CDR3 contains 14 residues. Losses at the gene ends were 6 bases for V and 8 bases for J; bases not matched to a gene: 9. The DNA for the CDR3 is TGTGCCAGCAGACGGGAGGGCCACGGCGATGAGCAGTTCTTC. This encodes CASRREGHGDEQFF.

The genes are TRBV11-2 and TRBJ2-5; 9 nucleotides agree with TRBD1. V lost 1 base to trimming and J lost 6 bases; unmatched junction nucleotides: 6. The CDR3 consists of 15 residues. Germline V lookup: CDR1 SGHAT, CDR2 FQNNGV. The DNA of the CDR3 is TGTGCCAGCAGCTTAGGACCTGACAGGGGGAAGACCCAGTACTTC. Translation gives CASSLGPDRGKTQYF.

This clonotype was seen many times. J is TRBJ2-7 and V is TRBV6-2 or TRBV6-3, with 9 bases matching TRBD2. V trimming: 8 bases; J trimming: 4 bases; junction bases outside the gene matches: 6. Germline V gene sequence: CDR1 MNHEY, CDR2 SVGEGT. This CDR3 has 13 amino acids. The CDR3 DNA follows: TGTGCCAGCGAGATAGCGGGAGCGTACGAGCAGTACTTC. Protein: CASEIAGAYEQYF.